This T cell receptor beta chain is drawn from a study of CD8 T cells in ankylosing spondylitis. The ends were cut back, 0 bases at V and 1 base at J, with 7 bases in the middle. Looked up from germline, CDR1 is SGDLS and CDR2 is YYNGEE. The CDR3 extends over 14 amino acids. MiXCR, run by TCRdb on the 5' RACE reads, gives a single entry per CDR3 protein. The sample holds tens of thousands of distinct CDR3 sequences, about 4.2% seen once. This clonotype occurred many times. The chain recombines TRBV9 with TRBJ1-1, with D unresolved. The specimen sequenced was blood, either unsorted or a sorted T cell fraction (not recorded which). The origin of this receptor is a female donor with ankylosing spondylitis or in good health (not recorded which). This CDR3 reads CASSVGNPNTEAFF. The CDR3 bases are TGTGCCAGCAGCGTAGGAAACCCGAACACTGAAGCTTTCTTT.